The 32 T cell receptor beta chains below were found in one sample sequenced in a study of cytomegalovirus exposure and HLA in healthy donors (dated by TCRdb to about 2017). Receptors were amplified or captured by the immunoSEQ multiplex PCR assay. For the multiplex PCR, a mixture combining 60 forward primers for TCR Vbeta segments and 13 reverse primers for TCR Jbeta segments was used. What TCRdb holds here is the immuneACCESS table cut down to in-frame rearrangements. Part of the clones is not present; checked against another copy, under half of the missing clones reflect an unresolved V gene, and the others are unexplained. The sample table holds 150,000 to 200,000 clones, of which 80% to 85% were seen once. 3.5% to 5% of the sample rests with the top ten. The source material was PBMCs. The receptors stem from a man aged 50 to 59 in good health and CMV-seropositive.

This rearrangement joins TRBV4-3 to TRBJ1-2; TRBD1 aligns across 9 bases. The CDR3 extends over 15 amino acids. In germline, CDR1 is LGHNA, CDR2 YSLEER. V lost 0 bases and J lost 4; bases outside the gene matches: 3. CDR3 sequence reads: CASSQEGTGLYGYTF. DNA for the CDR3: TGCGCCAGCAGCCAAGAGGGGACAGGGCTCTATGGCTACACCTTC.

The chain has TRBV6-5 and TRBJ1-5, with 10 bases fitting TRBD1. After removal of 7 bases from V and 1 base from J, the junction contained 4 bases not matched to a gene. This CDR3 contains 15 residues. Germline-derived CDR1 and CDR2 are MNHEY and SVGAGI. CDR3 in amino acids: CASKRQGASNQPQHF. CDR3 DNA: TGTGCCAGCAAGAGACAGGGGGCGAGCAATCAGCCCCAGCATTTT.

CDR3 DNA: TGTGCCAGCAGACCTGACAGGGGGCGCACAGATACGCAGTATTTT. This translates into CASRPDRGRTDTQYF. The chain carries TRBV27 and TRBJ2-3, with TRBD1 matching over 10 bases. This CDR3 is built from 15 residues. The germline CDR1 and CDR2 sequences are MNHEY and SMNVEV (reference sequence). J was trimmed by 1 base and V by 6 bases; bases with no gene match: 4.

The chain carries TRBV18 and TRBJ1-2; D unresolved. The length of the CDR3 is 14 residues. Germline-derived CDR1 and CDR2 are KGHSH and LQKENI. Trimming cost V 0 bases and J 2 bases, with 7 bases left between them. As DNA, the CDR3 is TGTGCCAGCTCACCACCCGCGGAAAACTATGGCTACACCTTC. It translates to CASSPPAENYGYTF.

The DNA for the CDR3 is TGCGCCAGCAGTGAGTCGATATCCTCTAGCGGGACAAACGAGCAGTACTTC. Translation gives CASSESISSSGTNEQYF. V is TRBV10-1 and J is TRBJ2-7, with TRBD2 matching over 9 bases. CDR1 and CDR2 (germline): WNHNN, SYGVQD (reference sequence). Germline trimming cut 0 bases from V and 5 bases from J; bases unmatched to any gene: 11. This CDR3 is 17 amino acids long.

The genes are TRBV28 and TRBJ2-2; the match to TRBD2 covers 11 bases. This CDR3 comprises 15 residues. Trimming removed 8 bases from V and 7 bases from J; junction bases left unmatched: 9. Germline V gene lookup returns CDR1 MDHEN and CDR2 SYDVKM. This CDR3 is CASGPSGGFVGELFF. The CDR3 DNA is TGTGCCAGCGGCCCTAGCGGGGGGTTTGTCGGGGAGCTGTTTTTT.

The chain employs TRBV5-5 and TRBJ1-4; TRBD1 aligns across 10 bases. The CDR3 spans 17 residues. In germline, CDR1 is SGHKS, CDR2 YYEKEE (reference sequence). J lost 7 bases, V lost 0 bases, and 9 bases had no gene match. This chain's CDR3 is CASSLVLATGGGEKLFF. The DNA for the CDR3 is TGTGCCAGCAGCTTGGTTCTTGCGACAGGGGGCGGTGAAAAACTGTTTTTT.

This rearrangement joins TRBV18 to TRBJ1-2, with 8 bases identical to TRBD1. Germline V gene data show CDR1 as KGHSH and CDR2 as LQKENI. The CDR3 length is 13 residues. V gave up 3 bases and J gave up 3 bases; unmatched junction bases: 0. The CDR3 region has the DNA TGTGCCAGCTCACCGGACAGGGACTATGGCTACACCTTC. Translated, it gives CASSPDRDYGYTF. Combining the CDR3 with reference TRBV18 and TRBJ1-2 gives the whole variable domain NAGVMQNPRHLVRRRGQEARLRCSPMKGHSHVYWYRQLPEEGLKFMVYLQKENIIDESGMPKERFSAEFPKEGPSILRIQQVVRGDSAAYFCASSPDRDYGYTFGSGTRLTVV.

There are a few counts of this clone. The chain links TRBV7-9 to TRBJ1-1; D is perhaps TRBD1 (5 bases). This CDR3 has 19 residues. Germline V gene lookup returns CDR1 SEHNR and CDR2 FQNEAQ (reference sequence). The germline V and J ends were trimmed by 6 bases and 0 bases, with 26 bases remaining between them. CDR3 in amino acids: CASRKLITFGHPLNTEAFF. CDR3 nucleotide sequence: TGTGCCAGCAGGAAGCTTATTACTTTCGGACATCCCTTGAACACTGAAGCTTTCTTT.

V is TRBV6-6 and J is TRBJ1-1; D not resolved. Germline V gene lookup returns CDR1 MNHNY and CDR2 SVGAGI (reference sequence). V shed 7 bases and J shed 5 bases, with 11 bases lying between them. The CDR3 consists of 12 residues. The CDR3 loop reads CASKGWETEAFF. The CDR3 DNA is TGTGCCAGCAAGGGATGGGAGACTGAAGCTTTCTTT.

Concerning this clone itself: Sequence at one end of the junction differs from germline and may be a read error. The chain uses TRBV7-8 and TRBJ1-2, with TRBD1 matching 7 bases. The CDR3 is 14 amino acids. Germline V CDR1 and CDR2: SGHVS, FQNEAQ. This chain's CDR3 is CASSSFTGVYSYTF. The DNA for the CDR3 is TGTGCCAGCAGCTCCTTCACAGGGGTCTATAGCTACACCTTC.

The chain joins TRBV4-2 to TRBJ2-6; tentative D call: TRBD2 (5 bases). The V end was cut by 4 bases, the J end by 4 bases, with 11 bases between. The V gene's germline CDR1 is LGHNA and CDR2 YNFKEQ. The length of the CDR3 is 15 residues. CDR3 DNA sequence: TGTGCCAGCAGCCCTAGAGGGTCAGGGGCCAACGTCCTGACTTTC. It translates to CASSPRGSGANVLTF.

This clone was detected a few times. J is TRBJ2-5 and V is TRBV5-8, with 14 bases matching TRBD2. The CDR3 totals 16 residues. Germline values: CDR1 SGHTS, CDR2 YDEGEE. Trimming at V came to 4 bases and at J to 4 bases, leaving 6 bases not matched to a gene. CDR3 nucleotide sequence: TGTGCCAGCAGCCTCGGGACTAGCGGGAGTCGAGAGACCCAGTACTTC. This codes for CASSLGTSGSRETQYF.

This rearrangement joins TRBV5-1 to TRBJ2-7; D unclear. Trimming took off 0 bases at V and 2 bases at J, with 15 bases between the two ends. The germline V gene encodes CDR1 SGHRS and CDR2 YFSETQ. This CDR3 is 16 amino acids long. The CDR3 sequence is CASSLGGPYRTYEQYF. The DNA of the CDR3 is TGCGCCAGCAGCTTGGGTGGTCCCTACCGCACCTACGAGCAGTACTTC.

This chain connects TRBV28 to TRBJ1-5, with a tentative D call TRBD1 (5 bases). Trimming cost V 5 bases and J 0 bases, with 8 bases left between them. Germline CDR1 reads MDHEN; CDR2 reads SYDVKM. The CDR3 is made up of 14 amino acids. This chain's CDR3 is CASSRQYSNQPQHF. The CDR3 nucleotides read TGTGCCAGCAGTCGACAGTATAGCAATCAGCCCCAGCATTTT.

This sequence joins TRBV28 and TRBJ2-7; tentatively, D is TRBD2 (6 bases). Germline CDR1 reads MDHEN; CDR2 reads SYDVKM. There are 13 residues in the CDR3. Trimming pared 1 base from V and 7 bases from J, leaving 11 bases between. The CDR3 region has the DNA TGTGCCAGCAGTTTATACTCCGGAGGGGAGCAGTACTTC. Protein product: CASSLYSGGEQYF.

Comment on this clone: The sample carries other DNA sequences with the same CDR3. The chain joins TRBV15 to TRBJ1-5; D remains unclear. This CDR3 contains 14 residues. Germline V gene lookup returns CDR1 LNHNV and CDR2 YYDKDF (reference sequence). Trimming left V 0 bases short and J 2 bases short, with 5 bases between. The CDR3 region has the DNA TGTGCCACCAGCAGAGATCGAGGCAATCAGCCCCAGCATTTT. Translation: CATSRDRGNQPQHF.

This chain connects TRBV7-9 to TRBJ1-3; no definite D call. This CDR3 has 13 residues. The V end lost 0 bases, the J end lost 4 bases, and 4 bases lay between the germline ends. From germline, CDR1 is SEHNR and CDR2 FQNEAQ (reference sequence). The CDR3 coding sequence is TGTGCCAGCAGCTTAGCTGAGGGAAACACCATATATTTT. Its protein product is CASSLAEGNTIYF.

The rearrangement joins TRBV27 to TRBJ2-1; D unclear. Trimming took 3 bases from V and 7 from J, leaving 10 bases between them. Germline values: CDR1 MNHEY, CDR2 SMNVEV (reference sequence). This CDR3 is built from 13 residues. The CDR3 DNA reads TGTGCCAGCAGTTTCCTTAGCTCGAATGAGCAGTTCTTC. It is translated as CASSFLSSNEQFF.

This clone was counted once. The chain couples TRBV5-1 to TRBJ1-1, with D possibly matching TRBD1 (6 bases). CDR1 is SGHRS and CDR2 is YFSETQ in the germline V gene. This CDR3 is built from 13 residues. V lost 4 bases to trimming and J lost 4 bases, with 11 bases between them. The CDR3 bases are TGCGCCAGCAGCCACAGGGTTGGCACTGAAGCTTTCTTT. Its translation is CASSHRVGTEAFF.

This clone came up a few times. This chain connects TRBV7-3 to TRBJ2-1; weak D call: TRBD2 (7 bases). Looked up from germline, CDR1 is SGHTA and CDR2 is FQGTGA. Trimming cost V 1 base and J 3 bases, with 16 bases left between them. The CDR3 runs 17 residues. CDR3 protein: CASSLRGGGSFYNEQFF. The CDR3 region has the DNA TGTGCCAGCAGCTTAAGAGGGGGGGGGAGTTTCTACAATGAGCAGTTCTTC.

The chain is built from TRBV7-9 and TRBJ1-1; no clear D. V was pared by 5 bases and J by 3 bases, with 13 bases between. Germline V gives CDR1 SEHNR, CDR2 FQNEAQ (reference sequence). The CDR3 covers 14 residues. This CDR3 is CASSPGYTDTEAFF. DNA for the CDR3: TGTGCCAGCAGCCCGGGGTACACTGACACTGAAGCTTTCTTT.

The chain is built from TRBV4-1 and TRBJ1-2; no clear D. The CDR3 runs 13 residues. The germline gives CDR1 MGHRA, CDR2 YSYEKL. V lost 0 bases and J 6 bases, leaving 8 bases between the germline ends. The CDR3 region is CASSQDSGDGYTF. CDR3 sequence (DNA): TGCGCCAGCAGCCAAGATTCTGGAGATGGCTACACCTTC.

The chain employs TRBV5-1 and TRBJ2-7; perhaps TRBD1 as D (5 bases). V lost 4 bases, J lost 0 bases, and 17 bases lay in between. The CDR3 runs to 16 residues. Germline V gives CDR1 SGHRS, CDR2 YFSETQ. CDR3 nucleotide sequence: TGCGCCAGCAGCGTCGACAGTACCGCCCTCTCCTACGAGCAGTACTTC. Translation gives CASSVDSTALSYEQYF.

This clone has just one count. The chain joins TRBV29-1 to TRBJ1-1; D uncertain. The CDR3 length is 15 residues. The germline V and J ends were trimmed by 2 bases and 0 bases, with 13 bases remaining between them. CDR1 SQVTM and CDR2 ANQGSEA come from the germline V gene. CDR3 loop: CSVEYSLLMNTEAFF. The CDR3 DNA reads TGCAGCGTTGAATACTCCCTCCTCATGAACACTGAAGCTTTCTTT. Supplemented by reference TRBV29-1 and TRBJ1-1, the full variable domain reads SAVISQKPSRDICQRGTSLTIQCQVDSQVTMMFWYRQQPGQSLTLIATANQGSEATYESGFVIDKFPISRPNLTFSTLTVSNMSPEDSSIYLCSVEYSLLMNTEAFFGQGTRLTVV.

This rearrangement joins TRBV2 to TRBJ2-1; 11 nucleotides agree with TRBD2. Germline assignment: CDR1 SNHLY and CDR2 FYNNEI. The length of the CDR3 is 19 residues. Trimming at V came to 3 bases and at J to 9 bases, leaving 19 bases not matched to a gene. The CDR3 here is CASSDDIMTTSGEVFEQFF. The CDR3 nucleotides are TGTGCCAGCAGTGACGACATTATGACGACTAGCGGGGAGGTCTTTGAGCAGTTCTTC.

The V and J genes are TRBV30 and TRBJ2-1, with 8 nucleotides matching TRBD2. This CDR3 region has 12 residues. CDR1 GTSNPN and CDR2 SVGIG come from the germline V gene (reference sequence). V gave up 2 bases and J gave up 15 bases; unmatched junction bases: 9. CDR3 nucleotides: TGTGCCTGGAGTAACCGGGGGGGCCAAATGTTCTTC. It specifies CAWSNRGGQMFF.

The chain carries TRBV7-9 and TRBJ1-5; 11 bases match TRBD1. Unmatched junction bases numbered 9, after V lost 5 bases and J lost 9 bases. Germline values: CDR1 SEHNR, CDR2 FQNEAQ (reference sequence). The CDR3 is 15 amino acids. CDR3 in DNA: TGTGCCAGCAGCCCATTGGGACAGGGGGGGAGGCCCCAGCATTTT. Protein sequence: CASSPLGQGGRPQHF.

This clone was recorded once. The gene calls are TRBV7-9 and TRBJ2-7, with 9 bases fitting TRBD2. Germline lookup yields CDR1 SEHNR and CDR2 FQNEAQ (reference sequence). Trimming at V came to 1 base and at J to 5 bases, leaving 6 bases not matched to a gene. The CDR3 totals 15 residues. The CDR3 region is CASSLGSGRFDEQYF. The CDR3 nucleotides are TGTGCCAGCAGCTTAGGTAGCGGGAGATTCGACGAGCAGTACTTC.

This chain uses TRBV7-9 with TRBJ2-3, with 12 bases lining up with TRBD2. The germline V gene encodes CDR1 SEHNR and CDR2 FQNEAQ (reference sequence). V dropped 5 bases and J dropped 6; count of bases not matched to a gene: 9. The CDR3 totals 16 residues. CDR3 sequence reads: CASSPRTSGISDTQYF. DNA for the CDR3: TGTGCCAGCAGCCCTAGGACTAGCGGGATCTCCGATACGCAGTATTTT.

The chain's CDR3 is CASRDRGNIQYF. The CDR3 nucleotides are TGTGCCAGCCGGGACAGGGGGAACATTCAGTACTTC. The V gene is TRBV2, the J gene TRBJ2-4; TRBD1 aligns across 11 bases. Germline V gene sequence: CDR1 SNHLY, CDR2 FYNNEI. The length of the CDR3 is 12 residues. Losses at the gene ends were 8 bases for V and 7 bases for J; bases not matched to a gene: 1.

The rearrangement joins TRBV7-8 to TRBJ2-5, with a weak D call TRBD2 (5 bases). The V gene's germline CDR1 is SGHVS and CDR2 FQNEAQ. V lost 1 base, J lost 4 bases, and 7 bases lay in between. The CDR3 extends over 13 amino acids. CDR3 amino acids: CASSLGRGETQYF. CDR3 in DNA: TGTGCCAGCAGCTTAGGACGGGGAGAGACCCAGTACTTC.